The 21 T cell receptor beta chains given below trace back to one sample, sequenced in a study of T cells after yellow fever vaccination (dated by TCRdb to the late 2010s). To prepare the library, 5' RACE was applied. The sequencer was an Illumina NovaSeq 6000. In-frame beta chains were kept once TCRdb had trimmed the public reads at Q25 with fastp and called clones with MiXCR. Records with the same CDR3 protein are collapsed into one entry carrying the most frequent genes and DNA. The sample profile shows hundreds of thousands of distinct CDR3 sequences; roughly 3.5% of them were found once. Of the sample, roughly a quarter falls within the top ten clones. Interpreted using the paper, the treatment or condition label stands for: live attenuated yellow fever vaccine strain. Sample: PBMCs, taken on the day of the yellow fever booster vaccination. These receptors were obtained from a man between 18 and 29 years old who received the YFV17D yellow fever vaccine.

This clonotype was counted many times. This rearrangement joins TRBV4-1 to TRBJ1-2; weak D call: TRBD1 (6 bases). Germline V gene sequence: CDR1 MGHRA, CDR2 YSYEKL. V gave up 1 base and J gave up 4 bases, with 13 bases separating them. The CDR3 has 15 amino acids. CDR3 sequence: CASSQGNGGGYGYTF. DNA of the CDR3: TGCGCCAGCAGCCAAGGGAACGGGGGCGGCTATGGCTACACCTTC.

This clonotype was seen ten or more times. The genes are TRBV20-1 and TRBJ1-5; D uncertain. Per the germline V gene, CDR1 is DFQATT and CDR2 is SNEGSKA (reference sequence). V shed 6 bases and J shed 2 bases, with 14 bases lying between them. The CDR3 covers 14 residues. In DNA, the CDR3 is TGCAGTGCGGAAGCAGAGGGTGGCAATCAGCCCCAGCATTTT. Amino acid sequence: CSAEAEGGNQPQHF.

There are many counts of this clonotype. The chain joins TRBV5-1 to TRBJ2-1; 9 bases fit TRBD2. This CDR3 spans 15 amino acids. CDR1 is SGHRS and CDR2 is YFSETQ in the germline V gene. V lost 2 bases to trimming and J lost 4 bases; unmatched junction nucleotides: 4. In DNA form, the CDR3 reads TGCGCCAGCAGCTTTAGCGGGGGCTCATACAATGAGCAGTTCTTC. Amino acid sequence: CASSFSGGSYNEQFF.

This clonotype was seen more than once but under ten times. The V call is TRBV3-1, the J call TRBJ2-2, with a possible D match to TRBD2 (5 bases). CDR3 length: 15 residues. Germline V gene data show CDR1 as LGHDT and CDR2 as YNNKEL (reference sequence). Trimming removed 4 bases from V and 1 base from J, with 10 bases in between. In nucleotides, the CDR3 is TGTGCCAGCAGCCCCGCCGGGATGAACACCGGGGAGCTGTTTTTT. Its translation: CASSPAGMNTGELFF.

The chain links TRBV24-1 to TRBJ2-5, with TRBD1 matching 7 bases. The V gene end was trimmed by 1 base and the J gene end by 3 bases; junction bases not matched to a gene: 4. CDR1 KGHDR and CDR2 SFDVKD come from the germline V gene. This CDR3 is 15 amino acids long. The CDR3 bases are TGTGCCACCAGTGATTTCCGGCAGGGGGAAGAGACCCAGTACTTC. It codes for CATSDFRQGEETQYF.

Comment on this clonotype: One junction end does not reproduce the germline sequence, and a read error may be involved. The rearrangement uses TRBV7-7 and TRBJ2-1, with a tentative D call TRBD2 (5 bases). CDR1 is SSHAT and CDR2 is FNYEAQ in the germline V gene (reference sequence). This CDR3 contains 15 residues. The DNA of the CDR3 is TGTGCTAGCAGCTTATCCGCCGGGGAACGAAGTGAGCAGTTCTTC. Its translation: CASSLSAGERSEQFF. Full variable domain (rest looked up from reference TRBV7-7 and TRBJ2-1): GAGVSQSPRYKVTKRGQDVTLRCDPISSHATLYWYQQALGQGPEFLTYFNYEAQPDKSGLPSDRFSAERPEGSISTLTIQRTEQRDSAMYRCASSLSAGERSEQFFGPGTRLTVL.

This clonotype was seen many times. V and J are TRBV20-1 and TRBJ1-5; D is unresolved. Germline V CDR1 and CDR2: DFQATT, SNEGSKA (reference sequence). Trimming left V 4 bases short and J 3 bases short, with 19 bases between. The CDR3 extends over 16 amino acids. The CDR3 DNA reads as TGCAGTGCTATAAGGGCCGGCCATACGTACAATCAGCCCCAGCATTTT. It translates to CSAIRAGHTYNQPQHF.

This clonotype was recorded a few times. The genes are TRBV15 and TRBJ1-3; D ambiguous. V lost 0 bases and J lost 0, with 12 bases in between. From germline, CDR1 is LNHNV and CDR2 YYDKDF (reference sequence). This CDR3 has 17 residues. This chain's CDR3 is CATSRDRVASSGNTIYF. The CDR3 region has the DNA TGTGCCACCAGCAGAGATCGAGTAGCCAGCTCTGGAAACACCATATATTTT.

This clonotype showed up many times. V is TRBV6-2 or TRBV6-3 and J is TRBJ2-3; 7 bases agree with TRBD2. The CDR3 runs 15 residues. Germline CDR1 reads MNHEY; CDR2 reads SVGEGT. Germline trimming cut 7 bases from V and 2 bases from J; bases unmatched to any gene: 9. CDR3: CASTHGLADTDTQYF. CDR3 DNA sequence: TGTGCCAGCACTCACGGGCTAGCGGACACAGATACGCAGTATTTT.

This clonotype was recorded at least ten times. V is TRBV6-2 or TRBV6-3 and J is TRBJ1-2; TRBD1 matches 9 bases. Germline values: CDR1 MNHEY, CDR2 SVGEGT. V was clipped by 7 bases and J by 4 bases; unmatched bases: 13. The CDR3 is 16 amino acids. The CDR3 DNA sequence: TGTGCCAGCAAAGACAGGGGGATGACAAACACCTATGGCTACACCTTC. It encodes CASKDRGMTNTYGYTF.

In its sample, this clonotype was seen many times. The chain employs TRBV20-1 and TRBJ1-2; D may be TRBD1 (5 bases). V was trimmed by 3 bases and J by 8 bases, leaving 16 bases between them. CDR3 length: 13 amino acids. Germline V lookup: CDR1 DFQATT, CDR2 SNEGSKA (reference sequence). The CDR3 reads CSASPRALGGYTF. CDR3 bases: TGCAGTGCTAGCCCCAGGGCTCTGGGGGGCTACACCTTC.

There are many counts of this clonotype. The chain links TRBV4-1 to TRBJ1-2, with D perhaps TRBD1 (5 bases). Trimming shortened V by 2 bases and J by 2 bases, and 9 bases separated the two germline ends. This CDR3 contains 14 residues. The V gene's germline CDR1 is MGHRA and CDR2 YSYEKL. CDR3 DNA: TGCGCCAGCAGCCAACCAGACAGAAACTATGGCTACACCTTC. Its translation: CASSQPDRNYGYTF.

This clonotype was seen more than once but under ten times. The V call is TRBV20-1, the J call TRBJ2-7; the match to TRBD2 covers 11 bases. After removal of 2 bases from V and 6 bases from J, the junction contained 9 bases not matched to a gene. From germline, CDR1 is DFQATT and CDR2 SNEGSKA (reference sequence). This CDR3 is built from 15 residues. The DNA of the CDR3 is TGCAGTGCTAGATCGGCGACTAGCGGGGCCGGCGAGCAGTACTTC. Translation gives CSARSATSGAGEQYF.

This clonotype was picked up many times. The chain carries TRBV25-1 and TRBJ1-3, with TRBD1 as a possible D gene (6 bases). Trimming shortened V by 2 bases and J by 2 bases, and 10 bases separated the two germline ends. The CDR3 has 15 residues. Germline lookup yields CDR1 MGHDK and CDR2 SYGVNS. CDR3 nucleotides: TGTGCCAGCAGTGAACAGGGGTACACTGGAAACACCATATATTTT. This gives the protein CASSEQGYTGNTIYF.

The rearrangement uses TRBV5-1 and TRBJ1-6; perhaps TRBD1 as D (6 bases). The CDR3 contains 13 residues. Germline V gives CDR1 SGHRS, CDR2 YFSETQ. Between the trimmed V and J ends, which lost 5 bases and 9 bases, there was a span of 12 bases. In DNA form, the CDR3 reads TGCGCCAGCAGTCCAGGGGAGAGTTCACCCCTCCACTTT. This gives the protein CASSPGESSPLHF.

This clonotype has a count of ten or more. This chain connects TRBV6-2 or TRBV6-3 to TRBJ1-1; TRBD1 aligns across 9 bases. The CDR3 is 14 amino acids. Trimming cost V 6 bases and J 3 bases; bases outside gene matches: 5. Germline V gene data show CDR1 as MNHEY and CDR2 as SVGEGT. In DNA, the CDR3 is TGTGCCAGCAGGCCCGGACAGGGGTACACTGAAGCTTTCTTT. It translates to CASRPGQGYTEAFF.

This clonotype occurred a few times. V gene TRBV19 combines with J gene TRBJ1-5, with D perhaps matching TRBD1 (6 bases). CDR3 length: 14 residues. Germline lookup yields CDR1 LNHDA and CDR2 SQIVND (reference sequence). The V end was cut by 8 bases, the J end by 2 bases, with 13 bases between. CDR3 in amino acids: CASGYRTGNQPQHF. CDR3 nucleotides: TGTGCCAGTGGCTACCGGACAGGCAATCAGCCCCAGCATTTT.

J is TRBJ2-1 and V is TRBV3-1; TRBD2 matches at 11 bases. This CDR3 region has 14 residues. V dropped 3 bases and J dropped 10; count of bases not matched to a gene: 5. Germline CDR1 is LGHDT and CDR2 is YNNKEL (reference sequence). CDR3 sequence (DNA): TGTGCCAGCAGCCACCTAGCGGGGGGATTCGAGCAGTTCTTC. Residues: CASSHLAGGFEQFF.

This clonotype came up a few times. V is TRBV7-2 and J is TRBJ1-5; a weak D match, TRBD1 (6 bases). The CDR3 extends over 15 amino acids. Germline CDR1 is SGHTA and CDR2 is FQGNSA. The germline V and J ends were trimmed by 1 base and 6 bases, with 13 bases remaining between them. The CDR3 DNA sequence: TGTGCCAGCAGCTTAGTGGGGGGGGGCGTTCAGCCCCAGCATTTT. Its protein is CASSLVGGGVQPQHF.

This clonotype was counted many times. CDR3 coding DNA: TGTGCCAGCAGTACAACAAGGGCCAAAGAGACCCAGTACTTC. As protein: CASSTTRAKETQYF. The V call is TRBV7-2, the J call TRBJ2-5; D remains ambiguous. Germline V gene sequence: CDR1 SGHTA, CDR2 FQGNSA. The CDR3 totals 14 residues. Trimming left V 6 bases short and J 3 bases short, with 14 bases between.

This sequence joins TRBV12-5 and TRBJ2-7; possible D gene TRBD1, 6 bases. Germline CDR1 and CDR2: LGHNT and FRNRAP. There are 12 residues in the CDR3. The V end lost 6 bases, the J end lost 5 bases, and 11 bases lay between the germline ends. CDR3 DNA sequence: TGTGCTAGTGGGGACCGACAGGACGAGCAGTACGTC. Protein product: CASGDRQDEQYV.